Following are 8 T cell receptor beta chains from one sample sequenced in a study of blood T cells in healthy people across ages. Together with a sample-barcoded 5' primer, a J-beta primer mix was included in a second PCR lasting roughly 7 to 11 cycles. Using its own MiXCR run on the 5' RACE reads, TCRdb lists one record per CDR3 protein. The table shows 1.5 million to 2 million distinct CDR3 sequences, with around 50% occurring only once. Specimen: blood. The receptors stem from a woman aged 40 to 50 in good health.

This chain links TRBV6-2 or TRBV6-3 with TRBJ1-1; D gene uncertain. Trimming removed 8 bases at V and 1 base at J, with 11 bases between. This CDR3 is 13 amino acids long. Per the germline V gene, CDR1 is MNHEY and CDR2 is SVGEGT. The CDR3 DNA reads as TGTGCCAGCCGAGTTTTTCAGAACACTGAAGCTTTCTTT. Its translation: CASRVFQNTEAFF.

The chain employs TRBV6-6 and TRBJ2-1, with no clear D. V was pared by 5 bases and J by 10 bases, with 9 bases between. This CDR3 has 11 residues. CDR1 and CDR2 from the germline V gene are MNHNY and SVGAGI (reference sequence). The CDR3 is CASSPTREQFF. CDR3 nucleotides: TGTGCCAGCAGTCCGACCCGGGAGCAGTTCTTC.

The chain employs TRBV19 and TRBJ2-2, with D maybe TRBD1 (6 bases). CDR1 and CDR2 from the germline V gene are LNHDA and SQIVND (reference sequence). The CDR3 loop spans 13 amino acids. The ends were cut back, 5 bases at V and 6 bases at J, with 10 bases in the middle. CDR3 sequence (DNA): TGTGCCAGTAGTGGAACAGGGTCCGGGGAGCTGTTTTTT. Encoded protein: CASSGTGSGELFF.

In regard to this clonotype: A read error may account for a junction end that differs from germline. The chain combines TRBV7-2 with TRBJ2-1; perhaps TRBD1 as D (6 bases). Germline CDR1 is SGHTA and CDR2 is FQGNSA. The CDR3 runs 14 residues. CDR3 residues: CASSLIQGYTEQFF. The DNA for the CDR3 is TGTGCCAGCAGCTTAATTCAGGGGTACACTGAGCAGTTCTTC. The whole variable domain, filled in from reference TRBV7-2 and TRBJ2-1, reads GAGVSQSPSNKVTEKGKDVELRCDPISGHTALYWYRQSLGQGLEFLIYFQGNSAPDKSGLPSDRFSAERTGGSVSTLTIQRTQQEDSAVYLCASSLIQGYTEQFFGPGTRLTVL.

This clonotype was observed a single time. The chain has TRBV4-3 and TRBJ1-1; TRBD1 matches at 10 bases. Germline V gene lookup returns CDR1 LGHNA and CDR2 YSLEER. The CDR3 spans 15 residues. The junction had 9 bases not matched to a gene; V was cut back by 1 base and J by 10 bases. The CDR3 DNA sequence: TGCGCCAGCAGCCAAGTTGACCGGGACAGGGGTGTAGCTTTCTTT. Translating gives CASSQVDRDRGVAFF.

In regard to this clonotype: The junction and the germline gene differ at one end; a read error may be behind it. The chain joins TRBV12-3 or TRBV12-4 to TRBJ2-6; possibly TRBD1 for D (5 bases). The length of the CDR3 is 15 residues. The CDR3 reads CASSFYETGANVLTF. The CDR3 region has the DNA TGTGCCAGCAGTTTTTATGAAACTGGGGCTAACGTCCTGACTTTC.

V gene TRBV28 combines with J gene TRBJ2-5; 9 nucleotides line up with TRBD1. The V gene's germline CDR1 is MDHEN and CDR2 SYDVKM. This CDR3 has 15 amino acids. V shed 4 bases, J shed 3 bases, and the junction held 6 bases outside the gene matches. Written as DNA, the CDR3 is TGTGCCAGCAGTTCCCCGACAGGGGGGGAAGAGACCCAGTACTTC. As protein: CASSSPTGGEETQYF.

For this clonotype: The junction departs from the called germline gene at one end, perhaps through a read error. The V gene is TRBV6-5, the J gene TRBJ2-5; no definite D call. This CDR3 is built from 13 residues. The germline CDR1 and CDR2 sequences are MNHEY and SVGAGI. CDR3 coding DNA: TGTGCCAGCAGTGACTCGACTGCAGAGACCCAGTACTTC. Its translation is CASSDSTAETQYF.